This is a list of T cell receptor beta chains from one sample in a study of CD8 T cells in ankylosing spondylitis. TCRdb fed the 5' RACE reads into MiXCR, producing one record per CDR3 protein. The sample lists 340,000 or so distinct CDR3 sequences; 14% to 15% were seen once. Sequencing was done on a sample of blood, either unsorted or a sorted T cell fraction (not recorded which). These receptor sequences come from a male donor with ankylosing spondylitis or in good health (not recorded which). Both conserved end residues are part of each CDR3. A D gene is named only where the DNA matches it firmly. Clone size, where shown, is once, few, many, or a class for clones that have expanded.

j_call	d_call	clone_size	cdr3_length	v_call	cdr3_aa	cdr3_nt
TRBJ1-2	-	-	15	TRBV29-1	CSVEDRAAFNYGYTF	TGCAGCGTTGAAGATCGCGCAGCCTTTAACTATGGCTACACCTTC
TRBJ2-7	TRBD1	few	15	TRBV4-2	CASSQGSGGSYEQYF	TGTGCCAGCAGCCAAGGATCAGGGGGATCCTACGAGCAGTACTTC
TRBJ1-5	-	few	13	TRBV12-3/TRBV12-4	CASSLTFNQPQHF	TGTGCCAGCAGCCTAACCTTCAATCAGCCCCAGCATTTT
TRBJ1-1	-	few	13	TRBV12-3/TRBV12-4	CASSLMTETEAFF	TGTGCCAGCAGTTTAATGACAGAGACTGAAGCTTTCTTT
TRBJ2-1	-	few	14	TRBV2	CASRPRPEENEQFF	TGTGCCAGCAGACCCCGACCGGAAGAGAATGAGCAGTTCTTC
TRBJ2-7	-	-	14	TRBV12-3/TRBV12-4	CASSLNAGQHEQYF	TGTGCCAGCAGTTTAAATGCAGGGCAGCACGAGCAGTACTTC
TRBJ2-1	-	-	13	TRBV7-2	CASSLEADNEQFF	TGTGCCAGCAGCTTAGAGGCAGACAATGAGCAGTTCTTC
TRBJ2-7	-	-	16	TRBV10-1	CASFRPGTKSSYEQYF	TGCGCCAGCTTTCGACCCGGGACAAAAAGCTCCTACGAGCAGTACTTC
TRBJ2-2	TRBD2	few	15	TRBV5-1	CASSPGTSSSRELFF	TGCGCCAGCAGCCCGGGGACTAGCAGCAGCCGGGAGCTGTTTTTT
TRBJ2-7	-	few	15	TRBV27	CASRSLGANDYEQYF	TGTGCCAGCCGCTCCCTGGGGGCGAACGACTACGAGCAGTACTTC
TRBJ2-6	-	-	15	TRBV29-1	CSVSLDSAGANVLTF	TGCAGCGTCAGCCTCGACAGCGCTGGGGCCAACGTCCTGACTTTC
TRBJ2-1	TRBD2	-	15	TRBV6-1	CASIRGTRFSDEQFF	TGTGCCAGCATCAGAGGGACTAGATTTAGCGATGAGCAGTTCTTC
TRBJ2-7	-	few	12	TRBV28	CASNTGGYEQYF	TGTGCCAGCAATACAGGAGGGTACGAGCAGTACTTC
TRBJ1-4	TRBD1	few	16	TRBV4-1	CASSQDPQGDREKLFF	TGCGCCAGCAGCCAAGATCCGCAGGGGGATAGGGAAAAACTGTTTTTT
TRBJ2-2	-	-	15	TRBV6-1	CASSDPGRLPGELFF	TGTGCCAGCAGTGACCCGGGACGGTTACCGGGGGAGCTGTTTTTT
TRBJ2-5	TRBD1	many	13	TRBV10-3	CAIKETGGETQYF	TGTGCCATCAAAGAAACAGGGGGTGAGACCCAGTACTTC
TRBJ2-1	-	-	14	TRBV5-1	CASSLYGGPNEQFF	TGCGCCAGCAGCTTGTATGGTGGACCCAATGAGCAGTTCTTC
TRBJ2-3	TRBD2	few	15	TRBV20-1	CSARISGRETDTQYF	TGCAGTGCTAGGATAAGCGGGAGGGAGACAGATACGCAGTATTTT
TRBJ1-1	TRBD1	-	13	TRBV20-1	CSALTGTGLEAFF	TGCAGTGCTTTGACCGGGACAGGGCTTGAAGCTTTCTTT
TRBJ1-1	TRBD1	many	14	TRBV5-1	CASSPGGWPSEAFF	TGCGCCAGCAGCCCAGGGGGGTGGCCGTCTGAAGCTTTCTTT
TRBJ1-1	-	-	14	TRBV14	CASSQQGQGTEAFF	TGTGCCAGCAGCCAGCAGGGGCAGGGGACTGAAGCTTTCTTT
TRBJ2-7	-	few	14	TRBV20-1	CSANETESSYEQYF	TGCAGTGCTAATGAGACAGAGAGCTCCTACGAGCAGTACTTC
TRBJ2-6	-	-	17	TRBV7-2	CASSLRTAYSGANVLTF	TGTGCCAGCAGCTTAAGGACAGCCTACTCTGGGGCCAACGTCCTGACTTTC
TRBJ2-1	-	few	15	TRBV5-6	CASSSFHTGSNEQFF	TGTGCCAGCAGCTCGTTCCATACAGGGAGCAATGAGCAGTTCTTC
TRBJ2-7	-	many	13	TRBV5-1	CASRLAGGREQYF	TGCGCCAGCAGACTAGCAGGGGGGAGAGAGCAGTACTTC
TRBJ1-2	-	-	14	TRBV19	CASSIEGVGYGYTF	TGTGCCAGTAGTATAGAAGGGGTCGGCTATGGCTACACCTTC
TRBJ2-2	-	few	18	TRBV6-1	CASSEARGERYYLRELFF	TGTGCCAGCAGTGAAGCGCGTGGCGAGCGGTACTACTTGAGGGAGCTGTTTTTT
TRBJ2-7	TRBD1	few	12	TRBV20-1	CSVSTGEDEQYF	TGCAGTGTTTCGACAGGGGAGGACGAGCAGTACTTC
TRBJ1-6	TRBD1	many	16	TRBV5-1	CASSSTTGDINSPLHF	TGCGCCAGCAGCTCTACGACAGGGGATATCAATTCACCCCTCCACTTT
TRBJ1-1	-	-	15	TRBV5-8	CASSSGTALITEAFF	TGTGCCAGCAGCTCCGGGACGGCCTTAATCACTGAAGCTTTCTTT
TRBJ1-2	-	few	14	TRBV4-2	CASSQDDSGYGYTF	TGTGCCAGCAGCCAAGACGACAGCGGCTATGGCTACACCTTC
TRBJ1-2	-	-	15	TRBV11-2	CASSLVIAQTAGYTF	TGTGCCAGCAGCTTAGTCATCGCACAAACGGCTGGCTACACCTTC
TRBJ1-5	-	-	12	TRBV27	CASSRKGQPQHF	TGTGCCAGCAGTCGGAAGGGCCAGCCCCAGCATTTT
TRBJ1-1	TRBD1	-	13	TRBV4-2	CASSKGAGTEAFF	TGTGCCAGCAGTAAGGGGGCAGGCACTGAAGCTTTCTTT
TRBJ2-5	-	many	15	TRBV5-1	CASSSSPTGRETQYF	TGCGCCAGCAGCTCCTCCCCTACTGGGAGGGAGACCCAGTACTTC
TRBJ1-2	-	-	15	TRBV5-5	CASSLVAREGYGYTF	TGTGCCAGCAGCTTGGTAGCGCGGGAGGGCTATGGCTACACCTTC
TRBJ2-7	TRBD1	few	12	TRBV27	CATGQGPYEQYF	TGTGCCACAGGACAGGGCCCCTACGAGCAGTACTTC
TRBJ1-4	TRBD1	few	17	TRBV5-1	CASSSMTGAVANEKLFF	TGCGCCAGCAGCTCGATGACAGGGGCGGTAGCTAATGAAAAACTGTTTTTT
TRBJ2-3	-	-	15	TRBV6-1	CASSSQPGSTDTQYF	TGTGCCAGCAGCTCACAACCAGGGTCCACAGATACGCAGTATTTT
TRBJ2-7	-	-	17	TRBV10-3	CAISESATEINPYEQYF	TGTGCCATCAGTGAGTCCGCGACAGAAATTAACCCCTACGAGCAGTACTTC
TRBJ1-5	-	many	14	TRBV12-3/TRBV12-4	CASSPQRGGQPQHF	TGTGCCAGCAGTCCCCAAAGGGGAGGTCAGCCCCAGCATTTT
TRBJ2-7	TRBD2	once	15	TRBV6-1	CASRVGTSVSYEQYF	TGTGCCAGCAGAGTAGGGACTAGCGTTTCCTACGAGCAGTACTTC
TRBJ1-5	-	-	15	TRBV12-3/TRBV12-4	CASSLFRYSNQPQHF	TGTGCCAGCAGTTTATTCCGTTATAGCAATCAGCCCCAGCATTTT
TRBJ2-1	-	once	13	TRBV5-5	CASSLGPESEQFF	TGTGCCAGCAGCTTGGGTCCCGAGAGTGAGCAGTTCTTC
TRBJ2-2	-	few	15	TRBV5-6	CASSLETRETGELFF	TGTGCCAGCAGCTTGGAGACTAGGGAGACCGGGGAGCTGTTTTTT
TRBJ2-1	TRBD2	few	15	TRBV5-8	CASSLELAGEDEQFF	TGTGCCAGCAGCTTGGAATTAGCGGGAGAAGATGAGCAGTTCTTC
TRBJ2-3	-	-	18	TRBV21-1	CASSKEVLTGRRTDTQYF	TGTGCCAGCAGCAAAGAGGTACTGACAGGGCGCCGCACAGATACGCAGTATTTT
TRBJ1-4	-	many	13	TRBV5-1	CASSLDPHEKLFF	TGCGCCAGCAGCTTGGACCCTCATGAAAAACTGTTTTTT
TRBJ1-1	-	few	11	TRBV7-9	CASSLKNAAFF	TGTGCCAGCAGTTTGAAGAACGCGGCTTTCTTT
TRBJ2-1	TRBD2	-	16	TRBV6-5	CASSYSTSGGATQQFF	TGTGCCAGCAGTTACTCGACTAGCGGGGGGGCAACGCAGCAGTTCTTC
TRBJ1-1	-	-	15	TRBV29-1	CSVRLVWGGSTEAFF	TGCAGCGTTCGACTAGTTTGGGGTGGTAGCACTGAAGCTTTCTTT
TRBJ2-7	-	-	13	TRBV20-1	CSASSRSSYEQYF	TGCAGTGCTAGTAGCCGGTCTTCCTACGAGCAGTACTTC
TRBJ1-2	-	many	15	TRBV20-1	CSARDLGGEIYGYTF	TGCAGTGCTAGAGATTTGGGGGGGGAGATCTATGGCTACACCTTC